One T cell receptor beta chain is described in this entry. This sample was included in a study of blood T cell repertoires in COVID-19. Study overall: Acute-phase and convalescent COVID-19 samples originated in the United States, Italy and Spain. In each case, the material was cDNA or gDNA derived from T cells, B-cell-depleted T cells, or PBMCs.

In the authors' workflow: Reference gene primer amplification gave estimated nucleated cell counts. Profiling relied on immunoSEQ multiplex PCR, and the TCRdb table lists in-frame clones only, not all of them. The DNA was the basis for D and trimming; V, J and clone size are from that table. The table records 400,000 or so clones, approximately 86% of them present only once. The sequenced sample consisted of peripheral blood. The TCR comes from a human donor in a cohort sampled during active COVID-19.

The CDR3 is CASSLSGSRDTGELFF. DNA for the CDR3: TGCGCCAGCAGCTTGAGCGGGAGTCGAGACACCGGGGAGCTGTTTTTT. The genes are TRBV5-1 and TRBJ2-2; 8 bases match TRBD2. The CDR3 consists of 16 residues. Unmatched junction bases numbered 5, after V lost 1 base and J lost 3 bases. The germline V gene has CDR1 SGHRS and CDR2 YFSETQ. Full variable domain (outside the CDR3, taken from reference TRBV5-1 and TRBJ2-2): KAGVTQTPRYLIKTRGQQVTLSCSPISGHRSVSWYQQTPGQGLQFLFEYFSETQRNKGNFPGRFSGRQFSNSRSEMNVSTLELGDSALYLCASSLSGSRDTGELFFGEGSRLTVL.